Listed below are T cell receptor beta chains from one sample, sequenced in a study of neurological immune-mediated disorders. TCRdb re-called the 5' RACE reads with MiXCR, one entry per CDR3 protein. This sample has 66,000 or so distinct CDR3 sequences, with 3% to 4% found just once. The sequenced sample consisted of PBMCs. The receptors here all came from a man aged 40-49 years with multiple sclerosis. CDR3s include the opening cysteine and the closing phenylalanine or tryptophan.

v_call,cdr3_aa
TRBV5-1,CASSLGAGGYEQYF
TRBV12-3/TRBV12-4,CASTPQGASTEAFF
TRBV10-3,CAISESGQGLNIQYF
TRBV29-1,CSVGGGEGYEQYF
TRBV7-3,CASRPDGQGSTDTQYF
TRBV20-1,CSARDRTRDYGYTF
TRBV7-2,CASSSSGLAVSNEQFF
TRBV5-1,CASSKGHTNTGELFF
TRBV5-1,CASSPLQGNDGYTF
TRBV5-6,CASSLVLEYQETQYF